This TCR beta chain stems from a study of early T cells in non-severe SARS-CoV-2 infection (dated by TCRdb to the early 2020s). In the study overall: Because TCR sequencing relied on bulk RNA taken from unsorted whole blood, pairing of alpha and beta chains was not possible.

Broad study findings and their caveats: VDJdb matching was skewed toward anti-spike CD8 responses and likely underestimated virus-specific expansions by missing private and CD4 specificities.

The method behind the library was 5' RACE. TCRdb lists the instrument as NextSeq 500. The TCR library protocol attached unique molecular identifiers to individual cDNA molecules to correct for sequencing error and PCR bias. Both TCR alpha and beta chains were sequenced, and tight co-correlation was observed between alpha and beta sequence abundances in each sample. The published analysis was carried out like this. Decombinator V4 was used to perform V gene, J gene and CDR3 annotation of TCR sequences. Expanded TCRs were defined as changing significantly between any two time points under a Poisson model with p below 0.0001. TCR abundances were normalised to the total number of TCRs sequenced per sample and were expressed as counts per million. MAIT TCRs were defined by TRAV1-2 paired with TRAJ12, TRAJ20 or TRAJ33, and iNKT TCRs by TRAV10 paired with TRAJ18. VDJdb, accessed 1 November 2021, was searched for CMV, EBV and SARS-CoV-2 annotated TCRs, with TCRs annotated for multiple antigens excluded. TCRdb's own reprocessing of the public reads used fastp at Q25 and MiXCR and kept productive beta chains. A single entry per CDR3 protein holds the most common genes and DNA from its merged rows. The V and J calls, along with clone size, are taken from TCRdb and not from the paper's own processing. Within this sample are tens of thousands of distinct CDR3 sequences, with more than 9% of them counted one time only. Under 5% of the sample lies in the top ten.

This clonotype appeared many times. Its antigen is not yet known. Per-base qualities were not stored, and no clone one base away is much larger. CDR1 LNHDA and CDR2 SQIVND were looked up in the germline V gene (reference sequence). The trim is 3 bases for V and 5 bases for J, with a gap of 14 bases between the germline ends. The CDR3 sequence holds 15 residues, the cysteine and phenylalanine included. Solely the CDR3 DNA is kept, with 45 bases framed from the first base. The study was a case-control design nested within a healthcare worker cohort in London, UK, with weekly nasopharyngeal swab PCR tests and blood sampling. Between 23 and 31 March 2020, the week of the UK lockdown, healthcare workers were enrolled and then followed up weekly for as long as 16 weeks.

The sample was whole blood. The V gene is TRBV19 and the J gene is TRBJ1-5, and perhaps TRBD1 as D gene, on 5 matching bases. This receptor was identified in an adult who was a healthcare worker with PCR-confirmed SARS-CoV-2 infection or an uninfected control (not recorded which). The CDR3 is CASSMGSRAHQPQHF. The nucleotide sequence is given as TGTGCCAGTAGTATGGGCTCCAGGGCCCATCAGCCCCAGCATTTT.